One sample yielded the 3 T cell receptor beta chains listed below, sequenced in a study of identical twins. TCRdb recomputed calls from the 5' RACE reads with MiXCR, one row per CDR3 protein. This table has approximately 700,000 distinct CDR3 sequences, 5.5% to 7.5% appearing once. Sequenced: naive T cells sorted from blood. The receptors originated from a man aged 18 to 30 in good health.

This rearrangement joins TRBV27 to TRBJ2-1; D might be TRBD1 (5 bases). V was trimmed by 6 bases and J by 1 base, leaving 19 bases between them. This CDR3 is 17 amino acids long. Germline V gene data show CDR1 as MNHEY and CDR2 as SMNVEV (reference sequence). CDR3 region: CASRTLPNRISYNEQFF. In DNA form, the CDR3 reads TGTGCCAGCAGAACCCTCCCGAACAGGATATCCTACAATGAGCAGTTCTTC.

In this sample, this clonotype turned up a few times. The genes are TRBV6-1 and TRBJ2-2; the match to TRBD2 covers 14 bases. The length of the CDR3 is 17 residues. CDR1 and CDR2 from the germline V gene are MNHNS and SASEGT. V trimming: 6 bases; J trimming: 6 bases; junction bases outside the gene matches: 9. CDR3 protein: CASRTATSGRVAGELFF. The CDR3 DNA sequence: TGTGCCAGCAGAACAGCGACTAGCGGGAGGGTAGCCGGGGAGCTGTTTTTT.

This clonotype has a count of ten or more. The chain carries TRBV7-8 and TRBJ2-7; D possibly matches TRBD1 or TRBD2 (5 bases each). Germline V gene data show CDR1 as SGHVS and CDR2 as FQNEAQ. Trimming removed 5 bases from V and 13 bases from J, with 24 bases in between. This CDR3 region has 14 residues. In DNA, the CDR3 is TGTGCCAGCAGCGGGCGAAGGGACCTAACCGCCGAATACTTC. Protein: CASSGRRDLTAEYF.